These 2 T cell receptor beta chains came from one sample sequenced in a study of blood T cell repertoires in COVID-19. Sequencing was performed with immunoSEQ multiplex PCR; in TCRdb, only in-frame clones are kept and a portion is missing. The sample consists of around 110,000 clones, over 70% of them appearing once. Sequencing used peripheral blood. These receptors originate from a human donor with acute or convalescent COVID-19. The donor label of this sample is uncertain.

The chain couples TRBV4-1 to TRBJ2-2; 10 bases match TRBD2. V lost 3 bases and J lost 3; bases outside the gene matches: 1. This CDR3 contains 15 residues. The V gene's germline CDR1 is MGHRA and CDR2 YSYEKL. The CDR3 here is CASSHLAGDTGELFF. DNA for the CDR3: TGCGCCAGCAGCCACCTAGCGGGGGACACCGGGGAGCTGTTTTTT.

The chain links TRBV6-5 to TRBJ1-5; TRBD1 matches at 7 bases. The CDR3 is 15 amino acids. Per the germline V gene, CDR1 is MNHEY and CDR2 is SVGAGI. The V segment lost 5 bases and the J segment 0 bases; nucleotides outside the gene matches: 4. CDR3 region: CASSPRGYSNQPQHF. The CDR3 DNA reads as TGTGCCAGCAGTCCCAGGGGGTATAGCAATCAGCCCCAGCATTTT.